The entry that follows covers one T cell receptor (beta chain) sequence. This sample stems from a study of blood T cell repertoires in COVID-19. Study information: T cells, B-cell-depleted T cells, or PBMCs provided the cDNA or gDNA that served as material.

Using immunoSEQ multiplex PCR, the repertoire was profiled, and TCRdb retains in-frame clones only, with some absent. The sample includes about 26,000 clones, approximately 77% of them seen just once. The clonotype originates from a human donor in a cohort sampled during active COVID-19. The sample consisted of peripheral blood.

CDR3 nucleotides: TGCGCCAGCAGCTACGGGACAGCGAACACCGGGGAGCTGTTTTTT. Its protein product is CASSYGTANTGELFF. The V and J genes are TRBV5-1 and TRBJ2-2, with TRBD1 identical over 7 bases. The trim removed 3 bases at V and 0 bases at J, leaving 2 bases unmatched. CDR1 and CDR2 from the germline V gene are SGHRS and YFSETQ. The CDR3 consists of 15 residues.